This T cell receptor (beta chain) stems from a study of blood T cell repertoires in COVID-19. Overall study: There were acute and convalescent COVID-19 samples, and they came from the United States, Italy and Spain. PBMCs, B-cell-depleted T cells, or T cells provided the cDNA or gDNA that made up the material.

In the source study's methods: From reference gene primer amplification, estimates of nucleated cell counts were derived. Sequencing used immunoSEQ multiplex PCR; TCRdb keeps in-frame clones, though not all of them. The DNA was the basis for D and trimming; V, J and clone size are from that table. The sample records tens of thousands of clones, under 90% being singletons. By share of the sample, this clone is medium-sized (0.01 to 0.1%). The V end was cut by 2 bases, the J end by 9 bases, with 12 bases between. This CDR3 comprises 13 residues. Germline V gene sequence: CDR1 SGHDT, CDR2 YYEEEE. This TCR derives from a man between 65 and 85 years old with acute or convalescent COVID-19. The chain recombines TRBV5-6 with TRBJ2-1, with D perhaps TRBD2 (5 bases). Sequenced: peripheral blood. In DNA, the CDR3 is TGTGCCAGCAGCTTTTGGCTAGCTCTTGAGCAGTTCTTC. It translates to CASSFWLALEQFF.